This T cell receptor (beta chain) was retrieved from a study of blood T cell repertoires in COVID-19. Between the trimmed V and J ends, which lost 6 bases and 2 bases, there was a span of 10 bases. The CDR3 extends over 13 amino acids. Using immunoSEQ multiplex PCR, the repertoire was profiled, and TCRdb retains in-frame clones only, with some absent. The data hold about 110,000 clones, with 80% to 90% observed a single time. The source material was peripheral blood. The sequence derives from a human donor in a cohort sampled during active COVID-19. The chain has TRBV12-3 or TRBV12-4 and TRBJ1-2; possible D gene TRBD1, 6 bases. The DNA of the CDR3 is TGTGCCAGCAGCTATACAGGGAACTATGGCTACACCTTC. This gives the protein CASSYTGNYGYTF.